This T cell receptor beta chain is from a study of T cells in Graves' hyperthyroidism and ophthalmopathy. Using RNA transcripts as the source, TCR beta CDR3 regions were amplified. HTBI primers were employed in a first-round RT-PCR of the TCR CDR3. TCRdb reprocessed the multiplex PCR reads with MiXCR, giving one entry per CDR3 protein. This repertoire shows about 200,000 distinct CDR3 sequences, 17% found once; its top ten account for 53%. The definition of stable Graves' hyperthyroidism was no ophthalmopathy progression within 18 months. This clonotype was seen only a few times. This sequence originates from a woman between 50 and 59 years old with Graves' hyperthyroidism. Sequencing was carried out using blood.

CDR3 sequence: CASGSGETQYF. CDR3 coding DNA: TGTGCCAGCGGGAGTGGCGAGACCCAGTACTTC. The chain carries TRBV12-3 or TRBV12-4 and TRBJ2-5, with D tentatively TRBD2 (5 bases). The CDR3 totals 11 residues. V lost 8 bases to trimming and J lost 5 bases, with 9 bases between them.